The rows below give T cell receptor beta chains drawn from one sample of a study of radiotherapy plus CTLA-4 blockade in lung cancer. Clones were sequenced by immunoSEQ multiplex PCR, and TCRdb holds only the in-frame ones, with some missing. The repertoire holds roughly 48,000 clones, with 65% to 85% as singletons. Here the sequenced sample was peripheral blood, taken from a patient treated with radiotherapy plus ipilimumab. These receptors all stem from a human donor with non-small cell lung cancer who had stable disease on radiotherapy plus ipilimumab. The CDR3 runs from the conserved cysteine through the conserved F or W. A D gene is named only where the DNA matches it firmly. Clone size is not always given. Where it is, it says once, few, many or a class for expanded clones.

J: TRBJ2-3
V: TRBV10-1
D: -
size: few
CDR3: CASSEGRGPVVTDTQYF
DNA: TGCGCCAGCAGTGAAGGACGGGGGCCGGTCGTCACAGATACGCAGTATTTT

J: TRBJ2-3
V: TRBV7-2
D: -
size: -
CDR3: CASSLGVRGRSVDTQYF
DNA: TGTGCCAGCAGCTTAGGAGTGCGGGGAAGGTCGGTAGATACGCAGTATTTT

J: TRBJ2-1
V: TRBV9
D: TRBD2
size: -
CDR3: CASSAGGVQFF
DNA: TGTGCCAGCAGCGCTGGGGGGGTTCAGTTCTTC

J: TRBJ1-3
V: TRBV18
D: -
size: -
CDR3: CASSPPSGTGNTIYF
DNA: TGTGCCAGCTCACCACCGTCCGGGACTGGAAACACCATATATTTT

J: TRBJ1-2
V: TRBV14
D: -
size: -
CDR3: CASSLADNYGYTF
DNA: TGTGCCAGCAGCCTTGCGGATAACTATGGCTACACCTTC

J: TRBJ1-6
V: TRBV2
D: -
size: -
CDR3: CASSEGGGSPLHF
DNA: TGTGCCAGCAGTGAAGGCGGAGGTTCACCCCTCCACTTT

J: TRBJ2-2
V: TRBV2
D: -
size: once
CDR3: CASSESVGELFF
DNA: TGTGCCAGCAGTGAAAGTGTCGGGGAGCTGTTTTTT

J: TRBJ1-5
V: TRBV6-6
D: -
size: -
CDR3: CASSLGQTQHF
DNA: TGTGCCAGCAGTTTAGGACAGACCCAGCATTTT

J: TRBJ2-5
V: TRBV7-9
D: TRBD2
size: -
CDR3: CASSLPSGGYQETQYF
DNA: TGTGCCAGCAGCCTCCCTAGCGGGGGGTACCAAGAGACCCAGTACTTC

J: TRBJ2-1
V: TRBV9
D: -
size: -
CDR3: CASSPSWGAGYNEQFF
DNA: TGTGCCAGCAGCCCCTCGTGGGGGGCCGGGTACAATGAGCAGTTCTTC

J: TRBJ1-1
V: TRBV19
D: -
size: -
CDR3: CASSIEGRTEAFF
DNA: TGTGCCAGTAGTATAGAGGGTAGGACTGAAGCTTTCTTT

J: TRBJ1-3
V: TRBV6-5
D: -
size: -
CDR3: CASKLDSSGNTIYF
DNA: TGTGCCAGCAAACTCGACAGCTCTGGAAACACCATATATTTT

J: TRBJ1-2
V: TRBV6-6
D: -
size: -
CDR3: CASSDWSDYGYTF
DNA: TGTGCCAGCAGTGATTGGTCCGACTATGGCTACACCTTC

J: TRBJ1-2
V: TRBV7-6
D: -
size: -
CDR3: CASSPLVGAGYGYTF
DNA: TGTGCCAGCAGCCCGTTAGTAGGGGCGGGGTATGGCTACACCTTC

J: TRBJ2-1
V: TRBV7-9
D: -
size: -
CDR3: CASSILTSTTYNEQFF
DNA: TGTGCCAGCAGCATTCTTACTAGCACCACCTACAATGAGCAGTTCTTC

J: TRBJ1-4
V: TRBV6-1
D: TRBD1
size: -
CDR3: CASSSLTGVEKLFF
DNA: TGTGCCAGCAGTTCACTGACAGGGGTTGAAAAACTGTTTTTT

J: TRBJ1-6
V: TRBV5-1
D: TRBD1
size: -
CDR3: CASSRDRGNSPLHF
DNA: TGCGCCAGCAGCCGTGACAGGGGGAATTCACCCCTCCACTTT

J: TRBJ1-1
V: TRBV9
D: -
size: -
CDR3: CASSVTGMNTEAFF
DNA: TGTGCCAGCAGCGTAACAGGCATGAACACTGAAGCTTTCTTT

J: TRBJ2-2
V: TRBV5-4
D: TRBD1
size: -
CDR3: CASKPGTENTGELFF
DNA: TGTGCCAGCAAACCCGGGACAGAGAACACCGGGGAGCTGTTTTTT

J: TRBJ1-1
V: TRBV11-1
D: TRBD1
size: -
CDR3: CASSFFRTGGTEAFF
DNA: TGTGCCAGCAGCTTTTTCCGTACAGGGGGCACTGAAGCTTTCTTT

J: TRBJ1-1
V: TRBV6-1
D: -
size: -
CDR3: CASSILGGDTEAFF
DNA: TGTGCCAGCAGTATCCTTGGGGGGGACACTGAAGCTTTCTTT

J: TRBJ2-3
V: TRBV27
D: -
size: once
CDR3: CASSFGRRLSTDTQYF
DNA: TGTGCCAGCAGTTTTGGGCGGCGGCTTAGCACAGATACGCAGTATTTT

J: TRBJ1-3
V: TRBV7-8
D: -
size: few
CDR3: CASSLAGLTGNTIYF
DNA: TGTGCCAGCAGCTTAGCCGGGCTTACTGGAAACACCATATATTTT

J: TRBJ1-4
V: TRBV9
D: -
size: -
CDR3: CASSVDSNNEKLFF
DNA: TGTGCCAGCAGCGTGGACAGTAATAATGAAAAACTGTTTTTT

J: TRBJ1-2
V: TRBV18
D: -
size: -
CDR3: CASSLPRAVRGYTF
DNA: TGTGCCAGCTCACTTCCCAGGGCAGTGAGAGGCTACACCTTC

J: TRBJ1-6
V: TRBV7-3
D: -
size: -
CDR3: CASSLKSGQNSPLHF
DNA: TGTGCCAGCAGCTTAAAGTCGGGACAAAATTCACCCCTCCACTTT

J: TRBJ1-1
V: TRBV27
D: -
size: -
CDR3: CASSLIQSTEAFF
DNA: TGTGCCAGCAGTTTAATCCAGAGCACTGAAGCTTTCTTT

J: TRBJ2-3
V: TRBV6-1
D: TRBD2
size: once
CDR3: CASGLAGIRTDTQYF
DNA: TGTGCCAGTGGACTAGCGGGTATACGCACAGATACGCAGTATTTT

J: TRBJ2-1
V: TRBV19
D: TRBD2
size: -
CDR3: CASSIRVAGMGEQFF
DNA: TGTGCCAGTAGTATTCGGGTAGCGGGGATGGGTGAGCAGTTCTTC

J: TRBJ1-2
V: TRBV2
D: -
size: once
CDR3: CASSVGAGGANYGYTF
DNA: TGTGCCAGCAGTGTGGGGGCTGGAGGGGCTAACTATGGCTACACCTTC

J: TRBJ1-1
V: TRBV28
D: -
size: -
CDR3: CASSSGGQDFEAFF
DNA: TGTGCCAGCAGTTCCGGGGGGCAAGATTTCGAAGCTTTCTTT

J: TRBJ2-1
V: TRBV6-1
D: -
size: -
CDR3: CASGPWPLGNEQFF
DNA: TGTGCCAGCGGCCCTTGGCCCCTTGGCAATGAGCAGTTCTTC